The source of this T cell receptor (beta chain) is a study of blood T cell repertoires in COVID-19 (TCRdb year 2020). In the study overall: Samples from collaborators originated in the United States, Italy and Spain and spanned both the acute and convalescent phases of COVID-19. The material from the prospective study consisted of cDNA or gDNA derived from T cells, B-cell-depleted T cells, or PBMCs. Subjects who had been exposed to COVID-19, were actively infected with it, or had recovered from it provided the deeply sampled blood TCRbeta repertoires that made up the dataset. The repertoires were released in a freely available public database intended as a resource for research on the immune response to SARS-CoV-2. Samples came from the ongoing ImmuneRACE study (first 160 participants) plus 1,254 subjects from 6 global collaborators. Sample metadata almost always included a de-identified subject ID, COVID-19 status, age in years and sex. Where available, HLA class I and class II types were obtained from metadata supplied by the sample provider rather than from assay-based typing.

As for this clone: Its antigen is not yet known. No base qualities exist here, and no much larger clone lies one base off it.

What the study reported, not specific to this receptor: Clinical and demographic metadata were provided uncurated, with the amount varying by source and participant.

TCRbeta CDR3 regions were amplified from genomic DNA by means of the immunoSEQ Assay, a bias-controlled multiplex PCR. Per the original workflow: Nucleated cell counts per sample were estimated from amplification of reference gene primers within the assay. To quantify the absolute abundance of each unique TCRbeta CDR3 rearrangement, sequence reads were collapsed and filtered. For each sample, productive Simpson clonality was calculated by taking the square root of Simpson's diversity index across productive rearrangements. In its TCRdb copy, this immuneACCESS table keeps in-frame sequences only and misses some clones. Where compared with another copy, unresolved V genes explain less than half of these, and the others have no known cause. The V and J calls and clone size were taken over from that table, and D and trimming were inferred from the DNA. The sample table holds about 72,000 clones, of which approximately 79% were seen once. 6.6% of the sample is held by the ten biggest clonotypes.

CDR1 KGHSY and CDR2 FQNENV are derived from the germline V gene. There are 14 amino acids in the CDR3, from cysteine to phenylalanine inclusive. The entry retains the CDR3 DNA only, 42 bases that are in frame from base 1. Trimming accounts for 4 bases at V and 5 bases at J, while the number of junction bases matched to no gene is 6. Collaborating institutions collected whole blood in K2EDTA tubes following their own protocols. Collaborator samples were shipped for TCRbeta analysis as frozen whole blood, isolated PBMCs, or DNA extracted from either sample type. Material: peripheral blood. The chain is encoded by TRBV16 joined to TRBJ1-1; the central 8 bases match TRBD1. The receptor's source is a man in his sixties with acute or convalescent COVID-19. The nucleotide sequence reads as follows: TGTGCCAGCAGCCCAAGACAGGGGCAGACTGAAGCTTTCTTT. The encoded protein is CASSPRQGQTEAFF.